Listed here are 8 T cell receptor beta chains from one sample, sequenced in a study of human T cells and chemical hapten exposure. Documented time point: healthy volunteer bleed at 2 weeks. The total RNA was obtained from whole blood that was not fractionated. Each CDR3 protein is one row after TCRdb ran MiXCR on the RACE reads. This sample yields more than 70,000 distinct CDR3 sequences, of which just under 9% are seen a single time; about 3.1% belongs to the top ten. The sequencing sample was made of whole blood. The origin of the receptors is a female donor in good health. Some clones in this sample may be carry-over from other donors' samples.

This clonotype was seen many times. This chain connects TRBV12-3 or TRBV12-4 to TRBJ2-7; D is unclear. The CDR3 covers 15 residues. V was clipped by 4 bases and J by 2 bases, with 15 bases between them. CDR3 DNA: TGTGCCAGCAGTTCCCCCTTGCGCGGAACCTACGAGCAGTACTTC. Amino acids: CASSSPLRGTYEQYF.

This clonotype was observed a few times. J is TRBJ1-1 and V is TRBV28; D unclear. V lost 4 bases and J 4 bases, leaving 19 bases between the germline ends. CDR3 length: 16 residues. Germline V CDR1 and CDR2: MDHEN, SYDVKM. The CDR3 DNA reads TGTGCCAGCAGTTCCCGTCATGCCCGGGGTAGCACTGAAGCTTTCTTT. This gives the protein CASSSRHARGSTEAFF.

At least ten counts were recorded for this clonotype. The chain has TRBV11-2 and TRBJ2-1; TRBD1 agrees at 7 bases. Trimming cost V 5 bases and J 1 base; bases outside gene matches: 2. CDR1 and CDR2 from the germline V gene are SGHAT and FQNNGV. This CDR3 comprises 14 residues. This CDR3 reads CASSVRGSYNEQFF. The CDR3 nucleotides are TGTGCCAGCAGCGTCAGGGGGTCCTACAATGAGCAGTTCTTC.

Concerning this clonotype: This may come from a read error, since a much larger clone is one base off. The chain uses TRBV7-9 and TRBJ2-4, with D hard to call. The germline V gene has CDR1 SEHNR and CDR2 FQNEAQ (reference sequence). CDR3 size: 13 residues. The CDR3 region is CVSSDFLQSIQYF. The CDR3 bases are TGTGTCAGCAGCGACTTCTTACAGAGCATTCAGTACTTC.

There are many counts of this clonotype. V gene TRBV27 combines with J gene TRBJ2-7, with 7 bases lining up with TRBD2. Trimming at V came to 2 bases and at J to 3 bases, leaving 4 bases not matched to a gene. Germline V gene lookup returns CDR1 MNHEY and CDR2 SMNVEV (reference sequence). The CDR3 is 14 residues long. The CDR3 DNA sequence: TGTGCCAGCAGTTTACCCCTAGCGGACTACGAGCAGTACTTC. It specifies CASSLPLADYEQYF.

The rearrangement joins TRBV14 to TRBJ2-1, with D unresolved. The CDR3 loop spans 14 amino acids. The germline gives CDR1 SGHDN, CDR2 FVKESK. V was clipped by 3 bases and J by 8 bases, with 14 bases between them. The CDR3 coding sequence is TGTGCCAGCAGCCAGGCTAACCCTAGGGATGAGCAGTTCTTC. Its translation is CASSQANPRDEQFF. Supplemented by reference TRBV14 and TRBJ2-1, the full variable domain reads EAGVTQFPSHSVIEKGQTVTLRCDPISGHDNLYWYRRVMGKEIKFLLHFVKESKQDESGMPNNRFLAERTGGTYSTLKVQPAELEDSGVYFCASSQANPRDEQFFGPGTRLTVL.

This clonotype was seen ten or more times. The CDR3 reads CASSLTGNGYTF. In nucleotides, the CDR3 is TGTGCCAGCAGTTTGACAGGGAATGGCTACACCTTC. This chain connects TRBV6-5 to TRBJ1-2, with 7 bases matching TRBD1. The CDR3 loop spans 12 amino acids. V dropped 4 bases and J dropped 6; count of bases not matched to a gene: 2. From germline, CDR1 is MNHEY and CDR2 SVGAGI.

Ten or more counts support this clonotype. The chain has TRBV28 and TRBJ1-4; D possibly corresponds to TRBD1 (5 bases). The CDR3 extends over 13 amino acids. CDR1 is MDHEN and CDR2 is SYDVKM in the germline V gene. The ends were cut back, 3 bases at V and 8 bases at J, with 10 bases in the middle. The CDR3 DNA is TGTGCCAGCAGTTTCCAGGGTAGGGAAAAACTGTTTTTT. Protein product: CASSFQGREKLFF. Looking up the rest from reference TRBV28 and TRBJ1-4 gives the full variable domain: DVKVTQSSRYLVKRTGEKVFLECVQDMDHENMFWYRQDPGLGLRLIYFSYDVKMKEKGDIPEGYSVSREKKERFSLILESASTNQTSMYLCASSFQGREKLFFGSGTQLSVL.